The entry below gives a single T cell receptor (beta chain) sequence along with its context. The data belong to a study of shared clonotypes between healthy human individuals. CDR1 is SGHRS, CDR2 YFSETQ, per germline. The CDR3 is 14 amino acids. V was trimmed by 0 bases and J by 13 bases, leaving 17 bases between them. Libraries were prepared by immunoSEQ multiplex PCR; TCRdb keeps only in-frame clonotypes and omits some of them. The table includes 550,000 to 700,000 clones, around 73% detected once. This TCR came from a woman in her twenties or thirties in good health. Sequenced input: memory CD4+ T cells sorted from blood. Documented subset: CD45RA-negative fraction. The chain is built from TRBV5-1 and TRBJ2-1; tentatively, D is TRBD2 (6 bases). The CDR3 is CASSLGVGGSSQFF. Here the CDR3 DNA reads TGCGCCAGCAGCTTGGGGGTGGGAGGCTCCTCTCAGTTCTTC.